This T cell receptor beta chain was documented in a study of naive and memory T cell subsets. The treatment: skin biopsy from PPD injection site in Mantoux-positive individual. TCR cDNA received a 3' ligated oligonucleotide that carried a UMI. Skin biopsies came from PPD injection sites in Mantoux-positive individuals. The SP2 primer and nested alpha and beta constant region primers amplified ligated cDNA in four rounds. For blood and skin samples, reverse transcription used TCR alpha and beta constant primers. TCRdb itself ran the UMI-ligation and nested PCR reads through MiXCR, one entry per CDR3 protein. The sample contains some 40,000 distinct CDR3 sequences, 8% to 13% of which appear only once. The CDR3 loop spans 15 amino acids. V lost 5 bases, J lost 2 bases, and 12 bases lay in between. Study results and caveats: Both skin biopsy types reportedly yielded TCRs, tuberculin sites far more. Potentially, T cell activation and differentiation skew this RNA-based measurement.

This clonotype has at least ten counts. What it recognizes is unknown. This chain joins TRBV12-3 or TRBV12-4 and TRBJ2-2; tentatively, D is TRBD2 (6 bases). The clonotype was recovered from an adult in good health. The sample here was skin, taken from a tuberculin skin test site. CDR3 DNA sequence: TGTGCCAGCAGTGAAACGGGACTCAACACCGGGGAGCTGTTTTTT. Translation gives CASSETGLNTGELFF.